Listed below are T cell receptor beta chains from one sample, sequenced in a study of multiple sclerosis patients with progressive multifocal leukoencephalopathy. The table came from immunoSEQ multiplex PCR; TCRdb's copy has only in-frame clones and leaves some out. The sample lists some 30,000 clones; under 90% were seen once. This specimen consisted of PBMCs, obtained from a patient treated with natalizumab. These receptors originate from a human donor with multiple sclerosis. Both conserved end residues are part of each CDR3. A D gene is named only where the DNA matches it firmly. Where a row states a size, it is once, few, many or the class of an expanded clone; other rows omit it.

TRBJ2-1,NA,TRBV27,TRBD2,CASSHTSAGEQFF,TGTGCCAGCAGTCATACTAGCGCCGGTGAGCAGTTCTTC
TRBJ2-3,NA,TRBV5-4,TRBD2,CASSASGRADADTQYF,TGTGCCAGCAGCGCTAGCGGGAGGGCCGACGCAGATACGCAGTATTTT
TRBJ2-7,NA,TRBV29-1,NA,CSVYLSSYEQYF,TGCAGCGTTTATCTGAGCTCCTACGAGCAGTACTTC
TRBJ2-7,NA,TRBV11-2,NA,CASSQGTPSSYEQYF,TGTGCCAGCAGCCAAGGGACTCCCTCCTCCTACGAGCAGTACTTC
TRBJ1-2,few,TRBV2,NA,CASSEYTASYGYTF,TGTGCCAGCAGTGAATATACAGCTAGCTATGGCTACACCTTC
TRBJ2-3,few,TRBV7-9,TRBD2,CASSLGVAGGEGDTQYF,TGTGCCAGCAGCTTAGGGGTAGCGGGAGGGGAAGGAGATACGCAGTATTTT
TRBJ2-1,NA,TRBV6-1,NA,CASSEAQAGVPKQFF,TGTGCCAGCAGTGAAGCCCAGGCCGGTGTTCCAAAGCAGTTCTTC
TRBJ2-7,NA,TRBV7-3,TRBD2,CASSLGTSGQQYF,TGTGCCAGCAGCCTCGGGACTAGCGGACAGCAGTACTTC
TRBJ2-1,NA,TRBV27,TRBD2,CASSDRLADRSGQFF,TGTGCCAGCAGCGACCGGCTAGCGGACCGAAGTGGGCAGTTCTTC
TRBJ2-7,NA,TRBV20-1,NA,CSASTRGEQYF,TGCAGTGCTAGTACGAGGGGCGAGCAGTACTTC
TRBJ2-2,NA,TRBV28,TRBD2,CASSPLTSGTGGELFF,TGTGCCAGCAGTCCCCTGACTAGCGGGACAGGCGGGGAGCTGTTTTTT
TRBJ2-7,NA,TRBV10-3,TRBD1,CAIRMTGVHEQYF,TGTGCCATCAGGATGACAGGGGTCCACGAGCAGTACTTC
TRBJ1-2,NA,TRBV4-3,TRBD1,CASSKAGTGGSNGYTF,TGCGCCAGCAGCAAGGCTGGGACAGGGGGGTCAAATGGCTACACCTTC
TRBJ1-2,NA,TRBV28,NA,CASSLVWKGNGYTF,TGTGCCAGCAGTTTGGTCTGGAAGGGAAATGGCTACACCTTC
TRBJ2-7,once,TRBV29-1,NA,CSVSDGLEGDEQYF,TGCAGCGTTAGCGACGGTTTGGAGGGCGACGAGCAGTACTTC
TRBJ2-7,NA,TRBV5-6,TRBD2,CASSPGLAGAEQYF,TGTGCCAGCAGCCCTGGTCTAGCGGGAGCCGAGCAGTACTTC
TRBJ1-1,NA,TRBV19,NA,CASSPFSGLRAPEAFF,TGTGCCAGTAGTCCCTTTTCCGGTCTCCGAGCACCTGAAGCTTTCTTT
TRBJ1-2,NA,TRBV25-1,NA,CASSEAAGTGSGYTF,TGTGCCAGCAGTGAGGCGGCAGGGACGGGTTCGGGCTACACCTTC
TRBJ1-5,NA,TRBV11-2,NA,CASSLREDQPQHF,TGTGCCAGCAGCTTACGGGAGGATCAGCCCCAGCATTTT
TRBJ1-4,NA,TRBV5-4,NA,CASSPGVSVNEKLFF,TGTGCCAGCAGCCCCGGTGTGAGTGTTAATGAAAAACTGTTTTTT
TRBJ1-1,NA,TRBV4-1,NA,CASSQVQGLGTEAFF,TGCGCCAGCAGCCAAGTTCAGGGTTTGGGCACTGAAGCTTTCTTT
TRBJ1-1,NA,TRBV6-6,NA,CAAFLGGVNTEAFF,TGTGCCGCGTTTTTGGGGGGCGTCAACACTGAAGCTTTCTTT
TRBJ2-2,NA,TRBV7-9,NA,CASSFTGPGELFF,TGTGCCAGCAGCTTCACAGGGCCCGGGGAGCTGTTTTTT
TRBJ2-1,NA,TRBV7-3,TRBD1,CASSHRDRVFNEQFF,TGTGCCAGCAGCCATAGGGACAGGGTCTTCAATGAGCAGTTCTTC
TRBJ2-1,NA,TRBV6-1,TRBD2,CASSEGGTSGINEQFF,TGTGCCAGCAGTGAAGGGGGGACTAGCGGGATTAATGAGCAGTTCTTC
TRBJ2-3,NA,TRBV7-2,TRBD1,CASSLGTGDTQYF,TGTGCCAGCAGCTTAGGGACAGGAGATACGCAGTATTTT
TRBJ2-1,NA,TRBV7-3,TRBD2,CASSVTGLANRNEQFF,TGTGCCAGCAGCGTAACGGGACTAGCTAATAGGAATGAGCAGTTCTTC
TRBJ1-2,NA,TRBV7-9,TRBD1,CASSLFTGGKRHGYTF,TGTGCCAGCAGCTTATTTACAGGGGGCAAGCGGCATGGCTACACCTTC
TRBJ1-1,few,TRBV19,NA,CASSIGGRAYEAFF,TGTGCCAGTAGTATAGGGGGCAGGGCATATGAAGCTTTCTTT
TRBJ2-6,NA,TRBV28,TRBD1,CASSLFRTGAGANVLTF,TGTGCCAGCAGTCTATTCCGGACAGGGGCTGGGGCCAACGTCCTGACTTTC
TRBJ2-7,NA,TRBV7-8,NA,CASSLHLAYEQYF,TGTGCCAGCAGCTTACATCTCGCTTACGAGCAGTACTTC
TRBJ2-3,NA,TRBV28,TRBD2,CASGRAQTDTQYF,TGTGCCAGTGGGAGGGCCCAAACAGATACGCAGTATTTT
TRBJ2-5,once,TRBV5-6,TRBD2,CASSLVYVGREQETQYF,TGTGCCAGCAGCTTGGTTTATGTCGGGAGGGAGCAAGAGACCCAGTACTTC
TRBJ2-1,NA,TRBV9,NA,CASSVLRGFNEQFF,TGTGCCAGCAGCGTGCTCCGGGGTTTCAATGAGCAGTTCTTC
TRBJ1-3,NA,TRBV19,NA,CASHGPSPLGGNTIYF,TGTGCCTCCCACGGCCCCAGTCCCCTCGGCGGAAACACCATATATTTT
TRBJ1-2,NA,TRBV19,NA,CASSIGGRGPGYTF,TGTGCCAGTAGTATAGGCGGCAGGGGCCCTGGCTACACCTTC
TRBJ1-2,NA,TRBV6-4,NA,CASSDSAHMAVEGYTF,TGTGCCAGCAGTGACTCCGCCCACATGGCGGTAGAAGGCTACACCTTC
TRBJ2-2,few,TRBV18,TRBD2,CASSPVAGVNTGELFF,TGTGCCAGCTCACCTGTAGCGGGAGTTAACACCGGGGAGCTGTTTTTT
TRBJ1-1,NA,TRBV27,TRBD1,CASSSRTGGTTEAFF,TGTGCCAGCAGTTCCCGGACAGGGGGTACCACTGAAGCTTTCTTT
TRBJ2-7,NA,TRBV7-3,NA,CASSPNRDRPPYF,TGTGCCAGCAGCCCCAACCGGGACCGCCCGCCGTACTTC
TRBJ2-2,NA,TRBV11-2,TRBD1,CASSLGQGANTGELFF,TGTGCCAGCAGCTTAGGGCAGGGGGCGAACACCGGGGAGCTGTTTTTT
TRBJ1-1,NA,TRBV10-3,NA,CAISKGRDGFTNTEAFF,TGTGCCATCAGCAAGGGCAGGGACGGGTTTACAAACACTGAAGCTTTCTTT
TRBJ1-5,NA,TRBV19,NA,CASEDTKRYSNQPQHF,TGTGCCAGTGAGGACACAAAGCGTTATAGCAATCAGCCCCAGCATTTT
TRBJ2-7,NA,TRBV7-2,TRBD1,CASSSGQGEQYF,TGTGCCAGCAGCTCTGGACAGGGCGAGCAGTACTTC
TRBJ2-3,NA,TRBV4-3,NA,CASSQGGYTKDTQYF,TGCGCCAGCAGCCAAGGAGGGTACACGAAAGATACGCAGTATTTT
TRBJ1-2,NA,TRBV2,NA,CASSHRDTQYYGYTF,TGTGCCAGCAGTCACCGGGACACTCAATACTATGGCTACACCTTC
TRBJ2-2,NA,TRBV11-2,NA,CASSLVLDTGELFF,TGTGCCAGCAGCTTAGTTCTAGACACCGGGGAGCTGTTTTTT
TRBJ1-2,NA,TRBV4-1,TRBD1,CASSHRGDTGGAGYTF,TGCGCCAGCAGCCATCGGGGGGATACAGGGGGCGCTGGCTACACCTTC
TRBJ2-1,once,TRBV5-1,TRBD2,CASSSRTSGEQFF,TGCGCCAGCAGCAGCCGGACTAGCGGGGAGCAGTTCTTC
TRBJ2-2,NA,TRBV2,NA,CASSEARGSPGELFF,TGTGCCAGCAGTGAAGCACGCGGCTCGCCCGGGGAGCTGTTTTTT
TRBJ2-7,NA,TRBV19,NA,CASTPGTRFYEQYF,TGTGCCAGTACCCCCGGGACTCGCTTCTACGAGCAGTACTTC
TRBJ2-5,NA,TRBV7-6,NA,CASSMYPQETQYF,TGTGCCAGCAGCATGTATCCCCAAGAGACCCAGTACTTC
TRBJ2-1,NA,TRBV5-1,TRBD1,CASRNRGPYNEQFF,TGCGCCAGCAGGAACAGGGGGCCGTACAATGAGCAGTTCTTC
TRBJ2-1,NA,TRBV15,NA,CATSRESGQHNEQFF,TGTGCCACCAGCAGAGAGAGCGGTCAACACAATGAGCAGTTCTTC
TRBJ1-2,NA,TRBV2,TRBD1,CASIRQGGYTF,TGTGCCAGCATTAGACAGGGAGGCTACACCTTC